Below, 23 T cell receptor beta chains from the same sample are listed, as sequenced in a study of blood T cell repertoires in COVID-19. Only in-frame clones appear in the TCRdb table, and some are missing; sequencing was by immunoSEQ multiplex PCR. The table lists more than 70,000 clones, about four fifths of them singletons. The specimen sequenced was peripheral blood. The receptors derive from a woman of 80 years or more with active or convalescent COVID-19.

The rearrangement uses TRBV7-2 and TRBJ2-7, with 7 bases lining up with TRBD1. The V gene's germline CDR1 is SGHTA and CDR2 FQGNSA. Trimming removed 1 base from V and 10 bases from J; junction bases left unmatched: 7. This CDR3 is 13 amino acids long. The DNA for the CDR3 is TGTGCCAGCAGCTTAGACGAGGACAGGCTACAGTACTTC. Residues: CASSLDEDRLQYF. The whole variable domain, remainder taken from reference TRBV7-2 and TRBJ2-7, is GAGVSQSPSNKVTEKGKDVELRCDPISGHTALYWYRQSLGQGLEFLIYFQGNSAPDKSGLPSDRFSAERTGGSVSTLTIQRTQQEDSAVYLCASSLDEDRLQYFGPGTRLTVT.

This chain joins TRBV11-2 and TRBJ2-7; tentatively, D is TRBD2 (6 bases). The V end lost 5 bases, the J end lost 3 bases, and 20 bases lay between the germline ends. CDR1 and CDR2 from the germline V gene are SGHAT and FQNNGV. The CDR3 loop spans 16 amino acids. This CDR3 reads CASSRSLGLAIYEQYF. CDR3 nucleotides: TGTGCCAGCAGCCGCTCTCTCGGGCTAGCGATCTACGAGCAGTACTTC.

The CDR3 loop is CASSFGLSTLFSYNEQFF. The CDR3 DNA is TGTGCCAGCAGCTTCGGACTATCGACACTCTTCTCCTACAATGAGCAGTTCTTC. V usage is TRBV7-9 and J usage is TRBJ2-1; the D gene is possibly TRBD2 (6 bases). This CDR3 has 18 amino acids. Trimming cost V 3 bases and J 0 bases, with 18 bases left between them. CDR1 and CDR2 from the germline V gene are SEHNR and FQNEAQ (reference sequence).

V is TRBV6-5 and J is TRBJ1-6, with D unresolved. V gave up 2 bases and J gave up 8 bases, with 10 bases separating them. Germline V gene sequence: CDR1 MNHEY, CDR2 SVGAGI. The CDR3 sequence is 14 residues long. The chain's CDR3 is CASSYMSPDSPLHF. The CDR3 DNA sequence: TGTGCCAGCAGTTACATGTCCCCCGATTCACCCCTCCACTTT.

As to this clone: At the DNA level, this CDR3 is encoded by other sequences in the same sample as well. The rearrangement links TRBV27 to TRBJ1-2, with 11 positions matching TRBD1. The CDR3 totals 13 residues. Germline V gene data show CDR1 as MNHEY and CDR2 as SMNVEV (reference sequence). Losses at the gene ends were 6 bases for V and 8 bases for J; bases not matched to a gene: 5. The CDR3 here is CASSPGQGGGYTF. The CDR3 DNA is TGTGCCAGCAGCCCGGGACAGGGGGGAGGCTACACCTTC.

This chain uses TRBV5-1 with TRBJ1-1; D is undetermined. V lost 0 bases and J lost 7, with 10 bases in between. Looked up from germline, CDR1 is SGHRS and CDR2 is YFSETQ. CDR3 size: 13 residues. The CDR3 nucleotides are TGCGCCAGCAGCTTGGGGGCTCTATATGAAGCTTTCTTT. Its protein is CASSLGALYEAFF.

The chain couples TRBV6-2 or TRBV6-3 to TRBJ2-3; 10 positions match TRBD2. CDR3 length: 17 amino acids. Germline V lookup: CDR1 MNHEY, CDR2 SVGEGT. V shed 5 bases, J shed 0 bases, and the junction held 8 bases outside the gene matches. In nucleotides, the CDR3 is TGTGCCAGCAGTCGTATCGAGCGGGGGGGAAGCACAGATACGCAGTATTTT. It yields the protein CASSRIERGGSTDTQYF.

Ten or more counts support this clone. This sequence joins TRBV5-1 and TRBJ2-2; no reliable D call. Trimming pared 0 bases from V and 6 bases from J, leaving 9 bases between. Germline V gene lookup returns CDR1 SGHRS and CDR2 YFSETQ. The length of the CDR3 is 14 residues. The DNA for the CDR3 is TGCGCCAGCAGCTTGGCCTGGCAGTCCGGGGAGCTGTTTTTT. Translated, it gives CASSLAWQSGELFF.

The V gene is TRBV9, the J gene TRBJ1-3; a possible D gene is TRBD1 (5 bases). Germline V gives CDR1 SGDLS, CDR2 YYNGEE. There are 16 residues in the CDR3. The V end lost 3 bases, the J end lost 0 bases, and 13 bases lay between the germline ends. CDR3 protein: CASSGRVQGSGNTIYF. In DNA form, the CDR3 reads TGTGCCAGCAGCGGTCGGGTCCAGGGCTCTGGAAACACCATATATTTT. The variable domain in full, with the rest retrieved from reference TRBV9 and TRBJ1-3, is DSGVTQTPKHLITATGQRVTLRCSPRSGDLSVYWYQQSLDQGLQFLIQYYNGEERAKGNILERFSAQQFPDLHSELNLSSLELGDSALYFCASSGRVQGSGNTIYFGEGSWLTVV.

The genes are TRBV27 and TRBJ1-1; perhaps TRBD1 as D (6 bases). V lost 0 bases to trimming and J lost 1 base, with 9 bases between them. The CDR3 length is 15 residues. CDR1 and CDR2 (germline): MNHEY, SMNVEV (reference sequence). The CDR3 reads CASSLSAGANTEAFF. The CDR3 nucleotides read TGTGCCAGCAGTTTATCGGCAGGGGCGAACACTGAAGCTTTCTTT.

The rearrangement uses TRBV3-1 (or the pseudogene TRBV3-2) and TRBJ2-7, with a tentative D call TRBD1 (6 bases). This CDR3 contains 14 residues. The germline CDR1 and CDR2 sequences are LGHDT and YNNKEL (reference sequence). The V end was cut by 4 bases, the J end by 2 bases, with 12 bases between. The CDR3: CASSLQGNPYEQYF. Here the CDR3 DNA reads TGTGCCAGCAGCCTACAGGGAAACCCCTACGAGCAGTACTTC.

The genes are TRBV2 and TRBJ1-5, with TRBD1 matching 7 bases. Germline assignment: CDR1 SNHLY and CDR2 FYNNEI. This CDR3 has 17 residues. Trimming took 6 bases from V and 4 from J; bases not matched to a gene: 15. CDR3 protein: CASSETLQGMGNQPQHF. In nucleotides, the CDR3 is TGTGCCAGCAGCGAGACTCTACAGGGGATGGGGAATCAGCCCCAGCATTTT.

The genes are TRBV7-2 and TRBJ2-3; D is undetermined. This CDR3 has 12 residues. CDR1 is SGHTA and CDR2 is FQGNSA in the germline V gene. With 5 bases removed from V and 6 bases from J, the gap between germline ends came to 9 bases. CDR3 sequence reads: CASSLRRDTQYF. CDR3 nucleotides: TGTGCCAGCAGCCTACGGCGGGATACGCAGTATTTT. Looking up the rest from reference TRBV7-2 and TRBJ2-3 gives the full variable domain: GAGVSQSPSNKVTEKGKDVELRCDPISGHTALYWYRQSLGQGLEFLIYFQGNSAPDKSGLPSDRFSAERTGGSVSTLTIQRTQQEDSAVYLCASSLRRDTQYFGPGTRLTVL.

The CDR3 sequence is CASSYGPTSPYNEQFF. For the CDR3, the DNA is TGTGCCAGCAGTTACGGGCCCACTAGCCCCTACAATGAGCAGTTCTTC. This chain joins TRBV6-2 or TRBV6-3 and TRBJ2-1, with D possibly TRBD2 on 6 matching bases. From germline, CDR1 is MNHEY and CDR2 SVGEGT. The CDR3 covers 16 residues. The V gene lost 2 bases and the J gene lost 2 bases, with 13 bases spanning the gap.

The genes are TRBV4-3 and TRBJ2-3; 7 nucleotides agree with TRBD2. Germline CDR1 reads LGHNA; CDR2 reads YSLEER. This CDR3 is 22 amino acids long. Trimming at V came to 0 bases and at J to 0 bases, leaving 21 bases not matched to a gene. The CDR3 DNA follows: TGCGCCAGCAGCCAAGATCCCCTCTTCGGTGCGGGAGCCATTCCTAGCACAGATACGCAGTATTTT. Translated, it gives CASSQDPLFGAGAIPSTDTQYF.

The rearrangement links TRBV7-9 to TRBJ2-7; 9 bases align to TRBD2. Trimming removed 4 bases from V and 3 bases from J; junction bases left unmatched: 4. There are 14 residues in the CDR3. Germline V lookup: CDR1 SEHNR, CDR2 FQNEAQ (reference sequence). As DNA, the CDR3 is TGTGCCAGCAGCTCCTCGACTAGCGGCTACGAGCAGTACTTC. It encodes CASSSSTSGYEQYF.

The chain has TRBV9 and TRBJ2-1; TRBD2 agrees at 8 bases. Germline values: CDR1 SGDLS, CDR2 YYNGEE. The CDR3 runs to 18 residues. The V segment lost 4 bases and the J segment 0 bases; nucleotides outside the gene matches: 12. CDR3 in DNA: TGTGCCAGCAGCTTTCGCCCCTCAAGCGGGAGCTCCTACAATGAGCAGTTCTTC. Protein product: CASSFRPSSGSSYNEQFF. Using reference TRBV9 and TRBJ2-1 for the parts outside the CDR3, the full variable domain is DSGVTQTPKHLITATGQRVTLRCSPRSGDLSVYWYQQSLDQGLQFLIQYYNGEERAKGNILERFSAQQFPDLHSELNLSSLELGDSALYFCASSFRPSSGSSYNEQFFGPGTRLTVL.

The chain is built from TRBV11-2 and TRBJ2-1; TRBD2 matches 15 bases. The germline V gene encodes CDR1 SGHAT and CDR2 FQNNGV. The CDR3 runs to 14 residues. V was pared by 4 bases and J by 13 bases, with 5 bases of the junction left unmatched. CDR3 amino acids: CASSSRTSGGAQFF. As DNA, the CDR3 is TGTGCCAGCAGCTCCAGGACTAGCGGGGGGGCTCAGTTCTTC.

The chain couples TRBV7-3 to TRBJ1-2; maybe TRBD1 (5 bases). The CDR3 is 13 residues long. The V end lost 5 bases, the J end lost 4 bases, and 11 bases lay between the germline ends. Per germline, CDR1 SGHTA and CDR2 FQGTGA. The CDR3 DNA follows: TGTGCCAGCAGCCCCGCGGGGGGCTATGGCTACACCTTC. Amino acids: CASSPAGGYGYTF.

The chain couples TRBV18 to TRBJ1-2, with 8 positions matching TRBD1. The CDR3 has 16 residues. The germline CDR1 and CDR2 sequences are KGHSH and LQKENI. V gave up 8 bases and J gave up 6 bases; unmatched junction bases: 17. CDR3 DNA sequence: TGTGCCAGCCCCCGAGGACAGGGAGTCCGGGGGGATGGCTACACCTTC. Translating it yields CASPRGQGVRGDGYTF. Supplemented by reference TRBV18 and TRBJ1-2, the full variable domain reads NAGVMQNPRHLVRRRGQEARLRCSPMKGHSHVYWYRQLPEEGLKFMVYLQKENIIDESGMPKERFSAEFPKEGPSILRIQQVVRGDSAAYFCASPRGQGVRGDGYTFGSGTRLTVV.

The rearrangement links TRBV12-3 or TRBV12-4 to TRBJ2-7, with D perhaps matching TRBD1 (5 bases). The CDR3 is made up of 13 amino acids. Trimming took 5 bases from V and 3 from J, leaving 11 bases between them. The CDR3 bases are TGTGCCAGCAGTGAGACAGAGAACTACGAGCAGTACTTC. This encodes CASSETENYEQYF.

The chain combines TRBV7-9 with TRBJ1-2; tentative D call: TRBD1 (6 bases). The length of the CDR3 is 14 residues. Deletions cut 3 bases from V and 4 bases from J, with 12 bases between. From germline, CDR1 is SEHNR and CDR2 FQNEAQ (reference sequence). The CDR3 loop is CASSFAGTTYGYTF. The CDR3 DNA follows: TGTGCCAGCAGCTTCGCCGGGACAACCTATGGCTACACCTTC.

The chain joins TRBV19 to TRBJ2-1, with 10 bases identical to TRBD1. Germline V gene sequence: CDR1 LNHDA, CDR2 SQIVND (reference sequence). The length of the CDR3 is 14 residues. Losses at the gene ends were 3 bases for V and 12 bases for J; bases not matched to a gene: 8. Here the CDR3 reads CASSIGTGVWGQFF. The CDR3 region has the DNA TGTGCCAGTAGTATTGGGACAGGGGTCTGGGGGCAGTTCTTC. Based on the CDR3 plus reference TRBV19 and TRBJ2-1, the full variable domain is DGGITQSPKYLFRKEGQNVTLSCEQNLNHDAMYWYRQDPGQGLRLIYYSQIVNDFQKGDIAEGYSVSREKKESFPLTVTSAQKNPTAFYLCASSIGTGVWGQFFGPGTRLTVL.